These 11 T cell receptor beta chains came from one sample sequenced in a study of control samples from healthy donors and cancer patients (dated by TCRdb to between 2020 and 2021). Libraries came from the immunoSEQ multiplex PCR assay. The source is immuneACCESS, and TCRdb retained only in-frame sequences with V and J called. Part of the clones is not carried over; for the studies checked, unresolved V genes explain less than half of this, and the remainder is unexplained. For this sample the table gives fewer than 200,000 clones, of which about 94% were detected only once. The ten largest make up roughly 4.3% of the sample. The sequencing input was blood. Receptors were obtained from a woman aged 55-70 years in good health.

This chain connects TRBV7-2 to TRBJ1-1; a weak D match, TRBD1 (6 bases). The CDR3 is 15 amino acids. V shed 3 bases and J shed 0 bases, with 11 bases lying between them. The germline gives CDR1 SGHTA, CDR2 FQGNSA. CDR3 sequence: CASSLYRAMNTEAFF. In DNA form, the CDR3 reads TGTGCCAGCAGCTTGTACAGGGCCATGAACACTGAAGCTTTCTTT.

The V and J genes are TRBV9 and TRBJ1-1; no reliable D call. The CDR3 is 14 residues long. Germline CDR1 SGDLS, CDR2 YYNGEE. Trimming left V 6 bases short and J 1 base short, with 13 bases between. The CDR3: CASKPRTANTEAFF. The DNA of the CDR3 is TGTGCCAGCAAGCCCCGGACCGCGAACACTGAAGCTTTCTTT. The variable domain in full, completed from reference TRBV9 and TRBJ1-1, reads DSGVTQTPKHLITATGQRVTLRCSPRSGDLSVYWYQQSLDQGLQFLIQYYNGEERAKGNILERFSAQQFPDLHSELNLSSLELGDSALYFCASKPRTANTEAFFGQGTRLTVV.

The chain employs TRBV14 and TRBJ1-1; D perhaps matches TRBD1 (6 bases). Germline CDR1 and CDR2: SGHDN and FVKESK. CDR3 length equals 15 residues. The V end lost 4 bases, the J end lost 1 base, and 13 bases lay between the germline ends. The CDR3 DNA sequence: TGTGCCAGCAGCCCGTCGGGGGGCAGGAACACTGAAGCTTTCTTT. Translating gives CASSPSGGRNTEAFF. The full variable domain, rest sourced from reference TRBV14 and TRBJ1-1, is EAGVTQFPSHSVIEKGQTVTLRCDPISGHDNLYWYRRVMGKEIKFLLHFVKESKQDESGMPNNRFLAERTGGTYSTLKVQPAELEDSGVYFCASSPSGGRNTEAFFGQGTRLTVV.

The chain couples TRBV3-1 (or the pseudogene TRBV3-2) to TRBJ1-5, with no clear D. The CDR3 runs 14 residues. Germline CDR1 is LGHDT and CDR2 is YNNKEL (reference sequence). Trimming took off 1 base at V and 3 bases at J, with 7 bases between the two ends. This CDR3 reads CASSQGLANQPQHF. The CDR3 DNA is TGTGCCAGCAGCCAAGGTCTGGCCAATCAGCCCCAGCATTTT.

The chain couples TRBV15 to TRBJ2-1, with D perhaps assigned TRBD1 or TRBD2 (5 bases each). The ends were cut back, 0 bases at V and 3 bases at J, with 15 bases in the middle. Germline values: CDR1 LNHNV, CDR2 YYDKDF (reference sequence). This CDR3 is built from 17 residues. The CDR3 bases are TGTGCCACCAGCAGAGATCGGGGCACAAATCTCTACAATGAGCAGTTCTTC. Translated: CATSRDRGTNLYNEQFF.

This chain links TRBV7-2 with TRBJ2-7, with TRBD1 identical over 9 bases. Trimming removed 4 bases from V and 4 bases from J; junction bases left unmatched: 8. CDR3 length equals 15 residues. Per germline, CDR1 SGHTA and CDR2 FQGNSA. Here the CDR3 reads CASSSPGQGSYEQYF. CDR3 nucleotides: TGTGCCAGCAGCTCCCCGGGACAGGGATCATACGAGCAGTACTTC.

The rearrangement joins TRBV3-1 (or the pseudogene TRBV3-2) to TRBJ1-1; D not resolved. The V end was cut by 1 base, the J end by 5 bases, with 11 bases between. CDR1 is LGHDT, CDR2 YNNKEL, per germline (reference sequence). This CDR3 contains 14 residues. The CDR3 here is CASSQGGSRTEAFF. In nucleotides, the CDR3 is TGTGCCAGCAGCCAAGGGGGATCTCGGACTGAAGCTTTCTTT.

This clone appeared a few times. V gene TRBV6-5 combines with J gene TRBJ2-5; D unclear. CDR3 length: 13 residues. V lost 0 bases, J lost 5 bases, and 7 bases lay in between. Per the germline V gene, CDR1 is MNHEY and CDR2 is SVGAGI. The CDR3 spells CASSYSRWETQYF. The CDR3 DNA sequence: TGTGCCAGCAGTTACTCGAGATGGGAGACCCAGTACTTC.

CDR3 residues: CASSQDFGTVPTGELFF. The DNA of the CDR3 is TGTGCCAGCAGCCAAGATTTCGGGACAGTGCCCACCGGGGAGCTGTTTTTT. This chain joins TRBV14 and TRBJ2-2; 7 bases agree with TRBD1. This CDR3 comprises 17 residues. The V segment lost 0 bases and the J segment 4 bases; nucleotides outside the gene matches: 8. The germline V gene encodes CDR1 SGHDN and CDR2 FVKESK.

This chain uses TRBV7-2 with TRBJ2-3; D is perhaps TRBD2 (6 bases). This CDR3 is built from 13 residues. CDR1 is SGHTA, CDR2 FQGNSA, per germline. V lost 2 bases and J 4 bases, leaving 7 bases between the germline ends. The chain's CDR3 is CASSLRLADTQYF. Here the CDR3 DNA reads TGTGCCAGCAGCTTAAGACTAGCAGATACGCAGTATTTT.

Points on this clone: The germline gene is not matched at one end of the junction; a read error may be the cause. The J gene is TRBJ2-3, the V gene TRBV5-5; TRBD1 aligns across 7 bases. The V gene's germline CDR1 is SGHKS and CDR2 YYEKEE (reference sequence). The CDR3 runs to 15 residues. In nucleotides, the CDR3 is TGTGCCGGCAGCCCGGGACAGCCTAGCACAGATACGCAGTATTTT. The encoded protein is CAGSPGQPSTDTQYF.